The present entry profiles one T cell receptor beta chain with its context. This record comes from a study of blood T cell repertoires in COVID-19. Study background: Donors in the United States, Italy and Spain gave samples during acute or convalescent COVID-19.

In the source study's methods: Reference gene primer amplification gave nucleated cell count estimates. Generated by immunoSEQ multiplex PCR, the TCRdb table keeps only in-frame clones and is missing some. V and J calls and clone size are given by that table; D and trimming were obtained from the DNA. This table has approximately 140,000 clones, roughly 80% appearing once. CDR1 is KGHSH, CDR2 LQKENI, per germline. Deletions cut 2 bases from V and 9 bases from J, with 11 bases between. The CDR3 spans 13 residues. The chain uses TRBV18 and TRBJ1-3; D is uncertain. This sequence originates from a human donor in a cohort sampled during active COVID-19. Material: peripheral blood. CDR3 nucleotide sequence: TGTGCCAGCTCACCAGACGGCGGACTCACCATATATTTT. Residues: CASSPDGGLTIYF. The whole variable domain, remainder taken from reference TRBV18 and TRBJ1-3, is NAGVMQNPRHLVRRRGQEARLRCSPMKGHSHVYWYRQLPEEGLKFMVYLQKENIIDESGMPKERFSAEFPKEGPSILRIQQVVRGDSAAYFCASSPDGGLTIYFGEGSWLTVV.